This T cell receptor (beta chain) was profiled in a study of shared clonotypes between healthy human individuals. Trimming removed 1 base from V and 2 bases from J; junction bases left unmatched: 5. The length of the CDR3 is 16 residues. Germline CDR1 and CDR2: MGHRA and YSYEKL. With respect to this clone: Its antigen is currently unknown.

Study-level findings and limits: Represented genetic and exposure-history diversity was restricted by having few donors.

Here immunoSEQ multiplex PCR was the method, and the copy in TCRdb shows in-frame clones only, minus some. The table has hundreds of thousands of clones, around 78% seen once. The source material was PBMCs. The receptor was derived from a woman aged 40 to 50 in good health. Some clones in this sample may be carry-over from other donors' samples. This chain uses TRBV4-1 with TRBJ2-1; 7 bases agree with TRBD2. This CDR3 reads CASSQGVGRTYNEQFF. The CDR3 nucleotides are TGCGCCAGCAGCCAAGGGGTCGGGAGGACCTACAATGAGCAGTTCTTC.